Given below is one T cell receptor (beta chain) in context. The protocol was immunoSEQ multiplex PCR, while the TCRdb copy is restricted to in-frame clones and leaves out a portion. This table has approximately 200,000 clones, roughly 84% appearing once. All enrollees were roughly 18 to 89 years old and from under 25 US areas. This entry is derived from a study of blood T cell repertoires in COVID-19. Study-level information: Material from acute and convalescent COVID-19 was sourced from the United States, Italy and Spain. Nucleic acid was either cDNA or gDNA, and it came from T cells, B-cell-depleted T cells, or PBMCs.

The TCR originated in a young man in a cohort exposed to, infected with or recovered from COVID-19 (not recorded which). Material for sequencing was PBMCs or T cells enriched from blood (not recorded which).

The CDR3 here is CASSQENPGETQYF. In DNA form, the CDR3 reads TGTGCCAGCAGCCAAGAAAACCCAGGGGAGACCCAGTACTTC. The chain employs TRBV4-2 and TRBJ2-5; weak D call: TRBD1 (5 bases). This CDR3 has 14 residues. The germline gives CDR1 LGHNA, CDR2 YNFKEQ. Trimming removed 0 bases at V and 5 bases at J, with 10 bases between.